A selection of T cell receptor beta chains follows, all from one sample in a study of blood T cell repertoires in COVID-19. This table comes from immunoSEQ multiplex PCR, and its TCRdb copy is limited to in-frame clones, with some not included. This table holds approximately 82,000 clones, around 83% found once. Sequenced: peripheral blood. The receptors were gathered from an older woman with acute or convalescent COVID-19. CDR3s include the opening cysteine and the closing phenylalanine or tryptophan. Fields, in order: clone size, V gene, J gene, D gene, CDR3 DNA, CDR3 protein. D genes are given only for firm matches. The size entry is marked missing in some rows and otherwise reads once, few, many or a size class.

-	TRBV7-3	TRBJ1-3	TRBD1	TGTGCCAGCAGCTTCTCACAGGGGGCTGGAAACACCATATATTTT	CASSFSQGAGNTIYF
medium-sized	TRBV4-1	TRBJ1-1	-	TGCGCCAGCAGCCGCGAAAGGGGAGGGTACACTGAAGCTTTCTTT	CASSRERGGYTEAFF
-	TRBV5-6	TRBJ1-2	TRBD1	TGTGCCAGCTCCGGACAGGCCTATGGCTACACCTTC	CASSGQAYGYTF
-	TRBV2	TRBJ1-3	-	TGTGCCAGCAGTGTCCGGTCTATCTCTGGAAACACCATATATTTT	CASSVRSISGNTIYF
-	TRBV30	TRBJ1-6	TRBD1	TGTGCCTGGAGTCCCGGACAGGGGATAGGGAATTCACCCCTCCACTTT	CAWSPGQGIGNSPLHF
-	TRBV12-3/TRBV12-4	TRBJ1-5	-	TGTGCCAGCAGTTTACGCGGAGATCAGCCCCAGCATTTT	CASSLRGDQPQHF
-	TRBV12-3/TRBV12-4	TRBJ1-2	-	TGTGCCAGCAGTCCCCAGGGCTTTTATGGCTACACCTTC	CASSPQGFYGYTF
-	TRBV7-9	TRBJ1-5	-	TGTGCCAGCAGCTCCAATCCGGAGGGAGGCAATCAGCCCCAGCATTTT	CASSSNPEGGNQPQHF
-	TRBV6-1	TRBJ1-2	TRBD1	TGTGCCAGCAGTGAATATCCTGCGGGACAGGGGGGTAAGGGCTACACCTTC	CASSEYPAGQGGKGYTF
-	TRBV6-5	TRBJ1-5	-	TGTGCCAGCAGTTACTCGATCAGTAGCGATCAGCCCCAGCATTTT	CASSYSISSDQPQHF
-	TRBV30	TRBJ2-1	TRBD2	TGTGCCTGGAGGGTACTAGCGGGAGCTGAATCCTACAATGAGCAGTTCTTC	CAWRVLAGAESYNEQFF
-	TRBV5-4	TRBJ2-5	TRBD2	TGTGCCAGCAGCTTGGCCGCTAGCGGGAGTTTGAAAAAGACCCAGTACTTC	CASSLAASGSLKKTQYF
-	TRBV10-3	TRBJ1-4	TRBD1	TGTGCCATCAAGGGACAGAATAATGAAAAACTGTTTTTT	CAIKGQNNEKLFF
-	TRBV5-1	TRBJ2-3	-	TGCGCCAGCAGTTTAGCGGCTACAGATACGCAGTATTTT	CASSLAATDTQYF
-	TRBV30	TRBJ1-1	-	TGTGCCTGGAGCCGGGGGACGAACACTGAAGCTTTCTTT	CAWSRGTNTEAFF
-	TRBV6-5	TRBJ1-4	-	TGTGCCAGCAGTTCCGGGAACCAGGGGCTGTTTTTT	CASSSGNQGLFF
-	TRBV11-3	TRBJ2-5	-	TGTGCCAGCAGCTTAGTGGGAGACGGGACCCAGTACTTC	CASSLVGDGTQYF
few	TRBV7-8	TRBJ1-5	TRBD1	TGTGCCAGCAGCTTAGCCATCCAAAAGGACAGGGGAAATCAGCCCCAGCATTTT	CASSLAIQKDRGNQPQHF
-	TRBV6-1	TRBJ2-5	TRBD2	TGTGCCAGCAGTGAAGTTGACGGGAGGGCCATGGAGACCCAGTACTTC	CASSEVDGRAMETQYF
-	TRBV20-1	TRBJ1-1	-	TGCAGTGCGAGTTTCTACACTGAAGCTTTCTTT	CSASFYTEAFF
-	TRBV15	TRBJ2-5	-	TGTGCCACCAGCAGAGCTAGTGAGTCTGAAGAGACCCAGTACTTC	CATSRASESEETQYF
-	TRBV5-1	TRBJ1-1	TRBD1	TGCGCCAGCAGCAACGACAGGGGGAGCACTGAAGCTTTCTTT	CASSNDRGSTEAFF
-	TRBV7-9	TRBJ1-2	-	TGTGCCAGCAGCTTAGCTCGGGGGGCAAATGGCTACACCTTC	CASSLARGANGYTF
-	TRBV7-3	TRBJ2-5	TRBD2	TGTGCCAGCAGCTACGGCGGGGGGGCCGGAGAGACCCAGTACTTC	CASSYGGGAGETQYF
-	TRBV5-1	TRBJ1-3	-	TGCGCCAGCAGCGCACAGGGCTCAGGAAACACCATATATTTT	CASSAQGSGNTIYF
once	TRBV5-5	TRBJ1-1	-	TGTGCCAGCAGCTTGGTGGGTCCGGAGATGAACACTGAAGCTTTCTTT	CASSLVGPEMNTEAFF
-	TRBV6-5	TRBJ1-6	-	TGTGCCAGCAGTTACTGGGGGGGGGCCAAAGGTTCACCCCTCCACTTT	CASSYWGGAKGSPLHF
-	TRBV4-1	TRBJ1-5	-	TGCGCCAGCAGCCCCTTTATTAGGAGCCCGAAGCCCCAGCATTTT	CASSPFIRSPKPQHF
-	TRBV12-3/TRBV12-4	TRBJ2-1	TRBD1	TGTGCCAGCAGTTCGGGACAGTCCAATGAGCAGTTCTTC	CASSSGQSNEQFF
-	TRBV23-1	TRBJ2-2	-	TGCGCCAGCAGTCAATCTTTCGGGGTTACGAACACCGGGGAGCTGTTTTTT	CASSQSFGVTNTGELFF
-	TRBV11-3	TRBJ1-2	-	TGTGCCAGCAGCCCAGGGGTTGAAGGCTACACCTTC	CASSPGVEGYTF
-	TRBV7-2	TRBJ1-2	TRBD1	TGTGCCAGCAGCGACACGGGCAGGGGGCATGGCTACACCTTC	CASSDTGRGHGYTF
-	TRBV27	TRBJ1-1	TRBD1	TGTGCCAGCAGTTCCCGTAATCCGGGACAGGGTTGGATGAACACTGAAGCTTTCTTT	CASSSRNPGQGWMNTEAFF
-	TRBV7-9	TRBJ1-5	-	TGTGCCAGCAGCTTATCCGCGGGCTTGGAGCCCCAGCATTTT	CASSLSAGLEPQHF
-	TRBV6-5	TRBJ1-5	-	TGTGCCAGCAGTACAGGGTATAGCAATCAGCCCCAGCATTTT	CASSTGYSNQPQHF
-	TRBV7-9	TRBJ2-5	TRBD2	TGTGCCAGCAGCCCCGGGAGGAGGGACCAAGAGACCCAGTACTTC	CASSPGRRDQETQYF
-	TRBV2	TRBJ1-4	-	TGTGCCAGCAGTGACAGGGGCGCAACTAATGAAAAACTGTTTTTT	CASSDRGATNEKLFF
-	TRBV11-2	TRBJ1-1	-	TGTGCCAGCAGCTTGGCCGGACAGCTGAACACTGAAGCTTTCTTT	CASSLAGQLNTEAFF
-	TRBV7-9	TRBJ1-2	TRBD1	TGTGCCAGCAGCTTAGGCTTGGGACAGGGGGTTGGAAACTATGGCTACACCTTC	CASSLGLGQGVGNYGYTF
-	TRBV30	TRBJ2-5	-	TGTGCCTGGGGCCGGGGGTTGAGGGAGACCCAGTACTTC	CAWGRGLRETQYF
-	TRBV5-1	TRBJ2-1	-	TGCGCCAGCAGCTTGAAGATGGACAAGGAGTTCTTC	CASSLKMDKEFF
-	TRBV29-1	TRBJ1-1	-	TGCAGCGTGGGAGGGTATGACACTGAAGCTTTCTTT	CSVGGYDTEAFF
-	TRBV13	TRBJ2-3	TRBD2	TGTGCCAGCAGCACCTTAGCGGGCTCAGATACGCAGTATTTT	CASSTLAGSDTQYF
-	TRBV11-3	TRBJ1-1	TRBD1	TGTGCCAGCACCCCAACCAGGGGGAATGGAGCTTTCTTT	CASTPTRGNGAFF
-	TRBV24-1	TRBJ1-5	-	TGTGCCACCAGTGGACACCTCAATCAGCCCCAGCATTTT	CATSGHLNQPQHF
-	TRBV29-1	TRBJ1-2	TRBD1	TGCAGCGTTGACTCGACACCGGGACAGGGGACATATGGCTATGGCTACACCTTC	CSVDSTPGQGTYGYGYTF
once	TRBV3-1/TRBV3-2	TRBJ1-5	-	TGTGCCAGCAGCCAACTCCGTAGCAATCAGCCCCAGCATTTT	CASSQLRSNQPQHF
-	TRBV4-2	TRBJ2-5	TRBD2	TGTGCCCGCAGCCAAGGCCTAGCGGGGGGGGGACAAGAGACCCAGTACTTC	CARSQGLAGGGQETQYF
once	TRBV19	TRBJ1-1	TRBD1	TGTGCCAGTAGTATTCAAGACAGGGTCAACACTGAAGCTTTCTTT	CASSIQDRVNTEAFF
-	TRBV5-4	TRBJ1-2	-	TGTGCCAGCAGCTTACGACAGTCAAGCTATGGCTACACCTTC	CASSLRQSSYGYTF
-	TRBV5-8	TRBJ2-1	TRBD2	TGTGCCAGCAGCTTAAGATCGGGGGGCAATGAGCAGTTCTTC	CASSLRSGGNEQFF
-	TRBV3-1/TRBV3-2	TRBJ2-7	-	TGTGCCAGCAGCACGGGCTACGAGCAGTACTTC	CASSTGYEQYF
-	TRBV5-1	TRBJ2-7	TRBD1	TGCGCCAGCAGCCTTTTAGGGGACAGATTCTACGAGCAGTACTTC	CASSLLGDRFYEQYF